This paragraph reports one TCR beta chain. In this sample, this clonotype turned up a few times. The antigen it binds to is not known. Per-base qualities were not stored, and no clone one base away is much larger. The source of the sample is a study of T cells in Graves' hyperthyroidism and ophthalmopathy (dated by TCRdb to about 2019). Looking at the study overall: Peripheral blood samples were taken at initial diagnosis, before any treatment was given. Following sampling, methimazole starting at 30 mg daily was given to hyperthyroidism patients, and high-dose intravenous methylprednisolone was given to ophthalmopathy patients. The paper describes TCR Vbeta CDR3 sequencing of around 130 peripheral blood samples, made up of around 41 ophthalmopathy patients, 70 to 75 hyperthyroidism patients and roughly 17 progressor patients. A discovery cohort of about 96 patients, approximately 45 with Graves' ophthalmopathy and 57 with stable Graves' hyperthyroidism, was used to find distinguishing TCR V-J signatures. In six Graves' hyperthyroidism patients, the study also compared T-cell repertoires from thyroid tissue with T-cell repertoires from blood. Prospective prediction of ophthalmopathy was tested in an independent validation cohort consisting of about 19 hyperthyroidism patients and 15 to 17 patients who later progressed to ophthalmopathy. The 100 or so discovery patients were divided at random into training and test sets in a 7:3 ratio. Results the study describes overall, beyond this receptor: In validation, progression to ophthalmopathy was predicted by the model with nearly 71% sensitivity and just over 72% specificity, a median of approximately 6.5 months before onset. Ophthalmopathy was separated from stable hyperthyroidism by a 13 V-J signature model, with just over 85% sensitivity and around 81% specificity obtained in cross-validation and 80%/75% obtained in testing. Most expanded thyroid clonotypes (frequency above 0.001) were also detected in blood, a finding suggesting that blood repertoires may reflect thyroid immune responses. Sample size was not statistically predetermined, and blinding of investigators to group allocation was not performed.

Hyperthyroidism patients were newly diagnosed, had a disease duration of under 2 months, and were aged 18 to 65 years. Any patient with an uncontrolled infection, another autoimmune disease, pregnancy or lactation was excluded. Clinical symptoms, serum thyroxine and TRAb, thyroid ultrasound, and orbital computed tomography formed the basis for the diagnoses. For progressor patients, blood was drawn at the first diagnosis of hyperthyroidism, before any ophthalmopathy symptoms had appeared. PBMCs were separated from under 12 ml of fresh peripheral blood using Ficoll-Paque density gradient centrifugation. Progressor patients were initially diagnosed with Graves' hyperthyroidism and developed ophthalmopathy during follow-up. Total RNA was extracted with Trizol reagent, and quality was checked on an Agilent 2100 Bioanalyzer. Spanning cysteine to phenylalanine, the CDR3 consists of 14 amino acids. Only the CDR3 DNA stays, 42 bases, in frame from base 1. The junction shows trimming of 3 bases on V and 2 bases on J, plus 10 bases between the germline ends. CDR1 and CDR2, per the germline V gene, are ENHRY and SYGVKD.

Amplification of TCR beta CDR3 regions was carried out from RNA transcripts. The first round of RT-PCR for the TCR CDR3 was performed with the HTBI primer set and the Qiagen OneStep RT-PCR kit. Libraries were constructed in a second round of multiplex PCR, after which size selection and purification were performed. The libraries were sequenced on an Illumina HiSeq2000 using paired-end 100 bp reads. The paper's processing steps were these. SOAPnuke was used to process the raw data, throwing out any read that contained adapters or uncalled bases, had a mean Phred below 15, or lacked an exact constant-primer or identifier match. COPE v1.2.5 was used to merge high-quality paired reads, and clonotypes were defined as unique nucleotide sequences. Clonotypes were aligned to IMGT TRBV, TRBD and TRBJ reference segments using MiTCR v1.1. The analysis included only V-J combinations with a frequency above 0.0001, which together covered approximately 99% of the repertoires. A TCS score was defined as the ratio between F50 (clonal expansion) and ExV (chaos), using BLOSUM62-based TCRdist between CDR3 peptides within each V-J. Welch's t-statistics and random forest reduced several hundred V-J features to 10 to 15, which were used in a naive Bayes classifier (R e1071). TCRdb's own reprocessing of the public reads used fastp at Q25 and MiXCR and kept productive beta chains. Each entry is one CDR3 protein sequence, shown with its most common DNA and genes. For this entry, the V and J calls and clone size follow TCRdb and not the study's own pipeline. The sample table holds hundreds of thousands of distinct CDR3 sequences, of which approximately 19% were seen once. In total, the top ten clones hold approximately 16% of the sample.

The clonotype comes from a woman in her 50s with Graves' hyperthyroidism that later progressed to Graves' ophthalmopathy. The chain uses TRBV10-3 and TRBJ1-2, with the D gene too uncertain to name. Material for sequencing was blood. At the DNA level, the sequence is TGTGCCATCAGTGACCAACAGTTAAACTATGGCTACACCTTC. This yields the protein CAISDQQLNYGYTF.